This T cell receptor beta chain is drawn from a study of cytomegalovirus exposure and HLA in healthy donors. General observations from the study: Across all donors, roughly uniform sequencing depth was an assumption of the presence/absence analyses.

The length of the CDR3 is 17 residues. V shed 4 bases, J shed 3 bases, and the junction held 14 bases outside the gene matches. Germline V gene data show CDR1 as GTSNPN and CDR2 as SVGIG (reference sequence). Whereas donors were nominally healthy upon sampling, unrecorded immune exposures were probable. About this clone: Its antigen is undetermined.

PCR employed 60 Vbeta and 13 Jbeta primers. The assay was immunoSEQ multiplex PCR, and TCRdb's table has in-frame clones only and misses some. The repertoire holds about 55,000 clones, roughly 70% seen once, with less than 35% in the top ten. This chain connects TRBV30 to TRBJ1-1; 10 nucleotides match TRBD1. Material for sequencing was PBMCs. The receptor's source is a man aged 40-55 years in good health and CMV-seropositive. CDR3 protein: CAWTSGGTGDGDTEAFF. CDR3 sequence (DNA): TGTGCCTGGACTTCGGGGGGGACAGGGGATGGGGACACTGAAGCTTTCTTT.